The rows below give T cell receptor beta chains drawn from one sample of a study of blood T cells in healthy people across ages. TCRdb called the 5' RACE reads again in MiXCR, with one record for every CDR3 protein. The table has 600,000 to 850,000 distinct CDR3 sequences, around 25% seen once; the top ten hold roughly 9%. The sample also formed part of further work on T cells of mothers and their children.

Sequencing was done on a sample of blood. These receptors originate from a boy aged 5-17 years in good health. Each CDR3 is given with its conserved first and last residue. A D gene is named only where the DNA matches it firmly. Size is stated for part of the rows, as once, few or many counts, or as a class when the clone is expanded.

J gene | V gene | D gene | clone size | CDR3 protein | CDR3 DNA
TRBJ2-1 | TRBV5-8 | TRBD2 | . | CASSFGSLAGVQGEQFF | TGTGCCAGCAGCTTTGGTTCACTAGCGGGAGTCCAGGGTGAGCAGTTCTTC
TRBJ2-7 | TRBV28 | . | . | CASSSFRGRSMEQYF | TGTGCCAGCAGTTCCTTTCGGGGTCGGTCGATGGAGCAGTACTTC
TRBJ2-3 | TRBV6-2/TRBV6-3 | TRBD2 | . | CASFSGSPPDTQYF | TGTGCCAGCTTTAGCGGGAGCCCCCCAGATACGCAGTATTTT
TRBJ2-5 | TRBV7-2 | TRBD1 | . | CASSRERGTVRETQYF | TGTGCCAGCAGCCGGGAAAGGGGGACAGTGCGAGAGACCCAGTACTTC
TRBJ1-4 | TRBV12-5 | . | . | CASAPAGGTNEKLFF | TGTGCTAGTGCCCCCGCGGGGGGAACTAATGAAAAACTGTTTTTT
TRBJ1-1 | TRBV6-2/TRBV6-3 | . | . | CASSYVRAGETEAFF | TGTGCCAGCAGTTACGTTAGGGCGGGAGAAACTGAAGCTTTCTTT
TRBJ2-1 | TRBV7-3 | . | few | CASSSRHFYDSYNEQFF | TGTGCCAGCAGCTCCCGTCATTTCTACGACTCCTACAATGAGCAGTTCTTC
TRBJ1-4 | TRBV28 | . | few | CASSFRGARGEKLFF | TGTGCCAGCAGTTTTCGGGGGGCGCGAGGAGAAAAACTGTTTTTT
TRBJ2-5 | TRBV5-1 | TRBD1 | few | CASSFTGGNQETQYF | TGCGCCAGCAGCTTTACAGGGGGGAACCAAGAGACCCAGTACTTC
TRBJ2-1 | TRBV5-1 | . | . | CASSFAAGTEQFF | TGCGCCAGCAGCTTCGCTGCGGGAACGGAGCAGTTCTTC
TRBJ2-2 | TRBV7-2 | TRBD2 | few | CASSLGLAGVGELFF | TGTGCCAGCAGCTTGGGACTAGCGGGAGTTGGGGAGCTGTTTTTT
TRBJ1-1 | TRBV27 | TRBD1 | . | CASSPSPDRVTEAFF | TGTGCCAGCAGTCCTAGCCCCGACAGGGTCACTGAAGCTTTCTTT
TRBJ2-1 | TRBV6-2/TRBV6-3 | . | few | CASSPGQMDNQQFF | TGTGCCAGCAGCCCCGGCCAAATGGACAATCAGCAGTTCTTC
TRBJ2-1 | TRBV2 | . | . | CASSQTDRSGDEQFF | TGTGCCAGCAGTCAGACCGACAGGAGCGGGGATGAGCAGTTCTTC
TRBJ2-3 | TRBV7-9 | . | few | CASSPKVGADTQYF | TGTGCCAGCAGCCCGAAGGTAGGGGCCGATACGCAGTATTTT
TRBJ2-5 | TRBV4-3 | . | . | CASSQEAVWDRETQYF | TGCGCCAGCAGCCAAGAAGCAGTTTGGGACCGGGAGACCCAGTACTTC
TRBJ2-1 | TRBV7-9 | . | many | CASSLAHEQFF | TGTGCCAGCAGCCTCGCGCATGAGCAGTTCTTC
TRBJ1-1 | TRBV29-1 | . | . | CSVCRVVNTEAFF | TGCAGCGTTTGCAGGGTCGTGAACACTGAAGCTTTCTTT
TRBJ2-7 | TRBV9 | TRBD1 | few | CASSEQGATYEQYF | TGTGCCAGCAGCGAACAGGGGGCGACTTACGAGCAGTACTTC
TRBJ2-3 | TRBV2 | . | . | CASSEGLNLTQYF | TGTGCCAGCAGTGAGGGGCTAAACCTTACGCAGTATTTT
TRBJ2-7 | TRBV28 | . | few | CASSHRRLTVSSYEQYF | TGTGCCAGCAGTCATCGGAGATTGACAGTTAGCTCCTACGAGCAGTACTTC
TRBJ2-1 | TRBV5-1 | . | few | CASSITTEYNEQFF | TGCGCCAGCAGCATAACGACAGAATACAATGAGCAGTTCTTC
TRBJ2-3 | TRBV25-1 | TRBD1 | . | CASSATQGAADTQYF | TGTGCCAGCAGTGCAACGCAGGGGGCTGCAGATACGCAGTATTTT
TRBJ2-2 | TRBV12-5 | . | . | CASGYPKDNLELFF | TGTGCTAGTGGGTACCCCAAAGACAATCTGGAGCTGTTTTTT
TRBJ1-2 | TRBV7-9 | . | . | CASSPTPPDGYTF | TGTGCCAGCAGCCCAACTCCCCCGGATGGCTACACCTTC
TRBJ2-3 | TRBV29-1 | . | few | CSALGPRGTDTQYF | TGCAGCGCCCTCGGGCCTCGGGGCACAGATACGCAGTATTTT
TRBJ2-3 | TRBV12-3/TRBV12-4 | . | few | CAIVPSGTDTQYF | TGTGCCATAGTCCCTAGCGGCACAGATACGCAGTATTTT
TRBJ2-1 | TRBV5-1 | . | . | CASTLIGYNEQFF | TGCGCCAGCACCCTGATCGGGTACAATGAGCAGTTCTTC
TRBJ2-2 | TRBV10-3 | TRBD1 | . | CAISTDRDTGELFF | TGTGCCATCAGTACTGACAGGGACACCGGGGAGCTGTTTTTT
TRBJ2-1 | TRBV6-5 | TRBD1 | few | CASSYSQGQGINEQFF | TGTGCCAGCAGTTACTCGCAGGGACAGGGTATCAATGAGCAGTTCTTC
TRBJ1-5 | TRBV5-6 | TRBD1 | . | CASSLRTGNSNQPQHF | TGTGCCAGCAGCCTCAGGACAGGGAATAGCAATCAGCCCCAGCATTTT
TRBJ2-7 | TRBV28 | . | few | CASSPATASIGEQYF | TGTGCCAGCAGCCCTGCTACGGCATCAATCGGCGAGCAGTACTTC
TRBJ2-2 | TRBV7-9 | . | few | CASSSEGAAGELFF | TGTGCCAGCAGCTCAGAAGGGGCGGCCGGGGAGCTGTTTTTT
TRBJ2-5 | TRBV12-5 | . | . | CANGAGTQYQETQYF | TGTGCTAATGGTGCCGGGACACAGTACCAAGAGACCCAGTACTTC
TRBJ2-5 | TRBV12-3/TRBV12-4 | TRBD1 | few | CASSPDRVTLSQEAQYF | TGTGCCAGCAGTCCGGACAGGGTTACCCTTAGCCAAGAGGCCCAGTACTTC
TRBJ2-4 | TRBV7-2 | TRBD1 | many | CASSPQTGAGNIQYF | TGTGCCAGCAGCCCCCAGACAGGGGCGGGAAACATTCAGTACTTC
TRBJ2-5 | TRBV7-9 | TRBD1 | . | CASSNRDRGGEETQYF | TGTGCCAGCAGCAACCGGGACAGGGGCGGGGAGGAGACCCAGTACTTC
TRBJ1-4 | TRBV18 | . | . | CASSTTRANEKLFF | TGTGCCAGCTCCACAACCCGGGCGAATGAAAAACTGTTTTTT
TRBJ2-7 | TRBV12-3/TRBV12-4 | . | . | CASSLTPNAGSEQYF | TGTGCCAGCAGTTTAACCCCGAACGCAGGCAGCGAGCAGTACTTC
TRBJ1-2 | TRBV20-1 | TRBD1 | once | CSARDPGTGRFGYTF | TGCAGTGCTAGAGATCCCGGGACAGGGCGTTTCGGCTACACCTTC
TRBJ1-3 | TRBV12-3/TRBV12-4 | . | . | CASSSPHLRGNTIYF | TGTGCCAGCAGCTCCCCCCATCTGCGGGGAAACACCATATATTTT
TRBJ2-1 | TRBV20-1 | . | few | CSAANSLGEQFF | TGCAGTGCTGCCAACTCCCTTGGGGAGCAGTTCTTC
TRBJ2-3 | TRBV7-3 | . | few | CASSSYATEGTDTQYF | TGTGCCAGCAGCTCTTACGCAACGGAGGGCACAGATACGCAGTATTTT
TRBJ2-7 | TRBV4-1 | . | few | CASSQERNSYEQYF | TGCGCCAGCAGCCAAGAGCGGAACTCCTACGAGCAGTACTTC